By sample fraction, the clone carrying this TCR beta chain is medium-sized. The CDR3 contains 15 residues. Germline CDR1 reads LGHNA; CDR2 reads YNFKEQ. After removal of 2 bases from V and 10 bases from J, the junction contained 9 bases not matched to a gene. Repertoires were generated with immunoSEQ multiplex PCR, while TCRdb's copy carries only in-frame clones and drops some. The data contain tens of thousands of clones, just over 90% of them singletons. This record comes from a study of stem cell transplantation in POMP-related autoinflammatory disease. The sample in question was CD4+ T cells from PBMCs, obtained after stem cell transplantation. This chain links TRBV4-2 with TRBJ1-1, with 11 bases aligning to TRBD1. This receptor was identified in a human patient with POMP-related autoinflammation and immune dysregulation (PRAID). Some T cells may arise from the graft donor. The CDR3 is CASSQRTGGEFGAFF. CDR3 nucleotides: TGTGCCAGCAGCCAAAGGACAGGGGGCGAATTCGGAGCTTTCTTT.